This T cell receptor (beta chain) appears in the sequencing data of a study of identical twins. Overall study findings and caveats: The authors noted that invariant MAIT and iNKT cells could partly confound zero-insertion analyses.

TCRdb ran MiXCR on the 5' RACE reads and lists one entry per CDR3 protein. The sample lists roughly 1.6 million distinct CDR3 sequences, about 30% occurring once. This clonotype was observed a few times. Its target is unknown. Germline V gives CDR1 MGHDK, CDR2 SYGVNS. The CDR3 extends over 16 amino acids. Trimming shortened V by 3 bases and J by 0 bases, and 13 bases separated the two germline ends. The chain carries TRBV25-1 and TRBJ2-3; a possible D gene is TRBD1 (5 bases). This receptor was taken from a newborn girl in good health. Source material: cord blood. CDR3 bases: TGTGCCAGCAGTGATGCCAGGTCAGGGAGCACAGATACGCAGTATTTT. Residues: CASSDARSGSTDTQYF.